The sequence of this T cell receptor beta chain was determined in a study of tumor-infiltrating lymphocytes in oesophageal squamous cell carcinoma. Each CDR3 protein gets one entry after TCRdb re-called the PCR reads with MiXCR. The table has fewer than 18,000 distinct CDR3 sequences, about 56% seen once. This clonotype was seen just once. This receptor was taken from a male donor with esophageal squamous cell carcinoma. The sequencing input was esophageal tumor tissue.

The CDR3 DNA sequence: TGTGCCATCGGTGGGAGGCAGCGAACGATGGTAGATACGCAGTATTTT. This codes for CAIGGRQRTMVDTQYF. The chain combines TRBV10-3 with TRBJ2-3, with D tentatively TRBD2 (6 bases). From germline, CDR1 is ENHRY and CDR2 SYGVKD. V was trimmed by 8 bases and J by 5 bases, leaving 23 bases between them. CDR3 length: 16 amino acids.